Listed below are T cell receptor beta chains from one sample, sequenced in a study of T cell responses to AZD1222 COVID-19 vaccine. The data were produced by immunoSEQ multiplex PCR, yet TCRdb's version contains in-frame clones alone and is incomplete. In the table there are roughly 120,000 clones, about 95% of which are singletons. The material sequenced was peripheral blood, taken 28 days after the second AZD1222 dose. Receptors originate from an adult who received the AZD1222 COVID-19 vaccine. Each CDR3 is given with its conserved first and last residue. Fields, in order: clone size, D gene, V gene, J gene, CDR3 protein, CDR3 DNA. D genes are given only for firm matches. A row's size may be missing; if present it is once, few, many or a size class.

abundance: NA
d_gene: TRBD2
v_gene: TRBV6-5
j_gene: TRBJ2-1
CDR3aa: CASRPGTSGDNEQFF
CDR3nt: TGTGCCAGCAGGCCCGGGACTAGCGGAGACAATGAGCAGTTCTTC

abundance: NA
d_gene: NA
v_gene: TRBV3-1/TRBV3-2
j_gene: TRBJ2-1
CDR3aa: CASSQDRKPGAYNEQFF
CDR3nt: TGTGCCAGCAGCCAAGACAGGAAGCCGGGGGCCTACAATGAGCAGTTCTTC

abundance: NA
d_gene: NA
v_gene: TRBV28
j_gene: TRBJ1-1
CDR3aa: CASRDVRGRTLGTEAFF
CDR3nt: TGTGCCAGTCGGGACGTCAGGGGCCGGACTTTGGGCACTGAAGCTTTCTTT

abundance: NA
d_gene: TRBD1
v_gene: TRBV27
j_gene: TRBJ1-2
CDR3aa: CASSPRQLGTVNLYGYTF
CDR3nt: TGTGCCAGCAGTCCACGGCAACTCGGGACAGTAAACCTCTATGGCTACACCTTC

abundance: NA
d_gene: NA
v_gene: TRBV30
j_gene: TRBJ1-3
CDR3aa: CAWNGNSGNTIYF
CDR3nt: TGTGCCTGGAACGGAAACTCTGGAAACACCATATATTTT

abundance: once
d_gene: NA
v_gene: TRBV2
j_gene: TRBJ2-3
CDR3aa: CASSRTTNTQYF
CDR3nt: TGTGCCAGCAGTCGGACAACCAATACGCAGTATTTT

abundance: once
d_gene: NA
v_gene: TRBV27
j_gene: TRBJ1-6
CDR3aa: CASSLSGSSYNSPLHF
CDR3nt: TGTGCCAGCAGTTTATCCGGGAGCTCCTATAATTCACCCCTCCACTTT

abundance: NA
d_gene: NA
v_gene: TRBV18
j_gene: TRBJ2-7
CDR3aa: CASSPPTTLYEQYF
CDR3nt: TGTGCCAGCTCACCACCGACCACCCTATACGAGCAGTACTTC

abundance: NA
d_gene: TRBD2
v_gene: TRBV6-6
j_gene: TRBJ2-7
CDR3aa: CASSPFQREGYEQYF
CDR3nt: TGTGCCAGCAGTCCGTTCCAGCGGGAGGGATACGAGCAGTACTTC

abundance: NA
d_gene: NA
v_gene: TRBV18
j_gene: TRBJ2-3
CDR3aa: CASSDLIGNPDTQYF
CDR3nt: TGTGCCAGCTCGGACCTCATCGGGAATCCAGATACGCAGTATTTT

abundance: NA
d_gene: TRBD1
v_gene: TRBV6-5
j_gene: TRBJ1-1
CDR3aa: CASRAHRGGNTEAFF
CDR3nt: TGTGCCAGCAGAGCCCACAGGGGTGGGAACACTGAAGCTTTCTTT

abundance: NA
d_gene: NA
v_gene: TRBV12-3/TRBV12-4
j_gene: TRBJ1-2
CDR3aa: CASRLEDSSYTF
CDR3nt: TGTGCCAGCAGACTAGAGGACAGTAGCTACACCTTC

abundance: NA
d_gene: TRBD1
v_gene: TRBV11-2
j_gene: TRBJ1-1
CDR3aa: CASRSRVSGGREAFF
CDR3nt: TGTGCCAGCAGATCACGCGTGTCAGGGGGCCGTGAAGCTTTCTTT

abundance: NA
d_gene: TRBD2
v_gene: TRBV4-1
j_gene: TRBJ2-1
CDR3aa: CASSQEGREGVNEQFF
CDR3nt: TGCGCCAGCAGCCAAGAAGGGCGGGAGGGCGTAAATGAGCAGTTCTTC

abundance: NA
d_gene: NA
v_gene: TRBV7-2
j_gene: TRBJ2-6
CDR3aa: CASSLVSDSGANVLTF
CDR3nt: TGTGCCAGCAGCTTAGTGTCAGACTCTGGGGCCAACGTCCTGACTTTC

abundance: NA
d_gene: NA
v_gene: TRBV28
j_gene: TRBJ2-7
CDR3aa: CASSLPKAITTSRGQYF
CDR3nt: TGTGCCAGCAGTCTACCTAAAGCGATCACTACGAGCAGGGGGCAGTACTTC

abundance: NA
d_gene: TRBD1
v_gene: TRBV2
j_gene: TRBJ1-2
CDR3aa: CASTVPSGTDFYGYTF
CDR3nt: TGTGCCAGCACGGTCCCCTCCGGGACAGACTTCTATGGCTACACCTTC

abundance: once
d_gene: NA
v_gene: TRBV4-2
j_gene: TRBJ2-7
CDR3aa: CASSQDLGGEQYF
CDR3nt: TGTGCCAGCAGCCAAGATTTGGGGGGCGAGCAGTACTTC

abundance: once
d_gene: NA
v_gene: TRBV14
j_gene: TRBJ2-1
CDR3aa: CASSQVGAPYNEQFF
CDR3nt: TGTGCCAGCAGCCAAGTTGGGGCCCCGTACAATGAGCAGTTCTTC

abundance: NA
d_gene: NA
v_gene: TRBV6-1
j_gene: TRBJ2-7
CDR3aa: CASREGWVSEQYF
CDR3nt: TGTGCCAGCAGGGAAGGGTGGGTGTCCGAGCAGTACTTC

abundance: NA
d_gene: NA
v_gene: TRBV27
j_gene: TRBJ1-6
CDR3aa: CASSLRGTSSYNSPLHF
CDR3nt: TGTGCCAGCAGTTTAAGGGGGACTAGCTCCTATAATTCACCCCTCCACTTT

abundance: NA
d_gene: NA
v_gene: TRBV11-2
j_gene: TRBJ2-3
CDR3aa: CASSLGRASTDTQYF
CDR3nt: TGTGCCAGCAGCCTCGGGCGCGCTAGCACAGATACGCAGTATTTT

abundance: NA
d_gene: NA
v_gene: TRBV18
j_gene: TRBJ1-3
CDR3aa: CASSSRPDSRNTIYF
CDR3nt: TGTGCCAGCTCATCGAGGCCAGACAGTCGGAACACCATATATTTT

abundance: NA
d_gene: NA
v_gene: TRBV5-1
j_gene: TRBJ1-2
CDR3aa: CASSLFPEGYTF
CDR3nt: TGCGCCAGCAGCTTGTTTCCCGAGGGCTACACCTTC

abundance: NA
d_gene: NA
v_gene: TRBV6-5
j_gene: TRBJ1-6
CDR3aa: CASSYRGYSYNSPLHF
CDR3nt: TGTGCCAGCAGTTACAGGGGGTACTCCTATAATTCACCCCTCCACTTT

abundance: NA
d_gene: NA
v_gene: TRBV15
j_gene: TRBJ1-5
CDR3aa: CATSRVRGYSNQPQHF
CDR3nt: TGTGCCACCAGCAGAGTCCGCGGATATAGCAATCAGCCCCAGCATTTT

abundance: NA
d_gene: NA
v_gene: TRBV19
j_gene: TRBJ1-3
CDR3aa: CASSTRTDSGNTIYF
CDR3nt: TGTGCCAGTAGTACCCGGACAGACTCTGGAAACACCATATATTTT

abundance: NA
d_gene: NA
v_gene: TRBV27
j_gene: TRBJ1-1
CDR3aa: CASSSFVTAKYSLVNTEAFF
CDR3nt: TGTGCCAGCAGTTCCTTCGTAACAGCTAAATATAGTCTCGTGAACACTGAAGCTTTCTTT

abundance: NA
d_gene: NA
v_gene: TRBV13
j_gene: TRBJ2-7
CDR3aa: CASSRGWVREYEQYF
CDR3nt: TGTGCCAGCTCCCGCGGGTGGGTACGAGAGTACGAGCAGTACTTC

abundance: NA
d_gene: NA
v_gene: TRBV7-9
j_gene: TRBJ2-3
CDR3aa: CASSLAADTQYF
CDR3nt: TGTGCCAGCAGCTTAGCGGCGGATACGCAGTATTTT

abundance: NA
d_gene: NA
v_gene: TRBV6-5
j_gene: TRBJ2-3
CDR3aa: CASSSNTDTQYF
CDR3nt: TGTGCCAGCAGTTCAAACACAGATACGCAGTATTTT

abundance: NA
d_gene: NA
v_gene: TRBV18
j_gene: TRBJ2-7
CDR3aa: CASSPPGTRSYEQYF
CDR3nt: TGTGCCAGCTCCCCCCCCGGGACTCGGTCCTACGAGCAGTACTTC

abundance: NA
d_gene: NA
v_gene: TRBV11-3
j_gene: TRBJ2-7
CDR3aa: CASSLESGQGYYEQYF
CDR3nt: TGTGCCAGCAGCTTAGAAAGCGGCCAGGGATACTACGAGCAGTACTTC

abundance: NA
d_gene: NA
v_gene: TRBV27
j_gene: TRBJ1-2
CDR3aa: CASSLINPMGDNYGYTF
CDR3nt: TGTGCCAGCAGTTTAATTAACCCGATGGGGGATAACTATGGCTACACCTTC

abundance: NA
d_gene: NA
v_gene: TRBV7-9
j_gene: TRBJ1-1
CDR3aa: CASSPQGVGKNTEAFF
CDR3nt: TGTGCCAGCAGCCCGCAAGGGGTAGGAAAAAACACTGAAGCTTTCTTT

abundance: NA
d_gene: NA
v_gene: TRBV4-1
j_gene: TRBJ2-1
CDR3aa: CASSRTRDPYGNEQFF
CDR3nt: TGCGCCAGCAGCCGAACCAGGGACCCGTATGGAAATGAGCAGTTCTTC

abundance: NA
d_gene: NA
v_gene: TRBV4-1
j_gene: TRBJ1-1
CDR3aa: CASSQATTTGTEAFF
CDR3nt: TGCGCCAGCAGCCAAGCAACCACGACAGGAACTGAAGCTTTCTTT

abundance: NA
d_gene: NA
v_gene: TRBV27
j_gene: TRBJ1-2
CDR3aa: CASRSNYGYTF
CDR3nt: TGTGCCAGTCGAAGTAACTATGGCTACACCTTC

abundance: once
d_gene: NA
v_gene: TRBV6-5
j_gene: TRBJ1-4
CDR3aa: CASSYSMDEKLFF
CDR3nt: TGTGCCAGCAGTTACTCGATGGATGAAAAACTGTTTTTT

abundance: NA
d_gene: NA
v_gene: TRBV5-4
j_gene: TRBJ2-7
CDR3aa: CASSLRSGSSYEQYF
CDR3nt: TGTGCCAGCAGCTTGAGATCGGGGAGCTCCTACGAGCAGTACTTC

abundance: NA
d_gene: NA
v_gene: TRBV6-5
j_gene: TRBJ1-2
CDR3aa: CASAAGVNMRYTF
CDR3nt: TGTGCCAGTGCGGCAGGGGTGAATATGCGATACACCTTC

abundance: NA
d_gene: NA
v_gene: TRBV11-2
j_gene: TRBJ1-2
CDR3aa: CASSPQEDYGYTF
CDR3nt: TGTGCCAGCAGCCCACAAGAGGACTATGGCTACACCTTC

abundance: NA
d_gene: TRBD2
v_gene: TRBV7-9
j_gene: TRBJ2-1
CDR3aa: CASSLGLAGPEQFF
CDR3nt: TGTGCCAGCAGCTTAGGTCTAGCGGGGCCTGAGCAGTTCTTC

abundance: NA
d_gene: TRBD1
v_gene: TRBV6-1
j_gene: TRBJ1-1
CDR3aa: CASSDRTGGFTEAFF
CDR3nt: TGTGCCAGCAGTGATCGGACAGGGGGGTTTACTGAAGCTTTCTTT

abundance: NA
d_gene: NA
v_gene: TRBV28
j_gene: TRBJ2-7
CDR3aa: CASNRGTLYEQYF
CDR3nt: TGTGCCAGCAACCGGGGTACATTATACGAGCAGTACTTC